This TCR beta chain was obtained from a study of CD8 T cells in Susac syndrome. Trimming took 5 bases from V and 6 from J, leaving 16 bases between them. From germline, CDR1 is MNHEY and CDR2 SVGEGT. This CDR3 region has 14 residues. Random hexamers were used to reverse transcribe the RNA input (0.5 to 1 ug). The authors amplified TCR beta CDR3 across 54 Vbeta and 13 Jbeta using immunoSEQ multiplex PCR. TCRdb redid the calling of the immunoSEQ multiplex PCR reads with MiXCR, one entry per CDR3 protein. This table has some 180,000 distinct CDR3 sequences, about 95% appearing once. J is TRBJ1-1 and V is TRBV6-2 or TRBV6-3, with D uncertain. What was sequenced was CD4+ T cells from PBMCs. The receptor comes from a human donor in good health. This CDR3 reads CASSLHLRKPEAFF. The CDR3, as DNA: TGTGCCAGCAGTCTCCACCTTCGGAAGCCTGAAGCTTTCTTT.